This record looks at one TCR beta chain sequence and its context. Its cognate antigen is unknown. This entry belongs to a study of T cell repertoires in cytomegalovirus infection. TCRdb reprocessed the reads with MiXCR, giving one entry per CDR3 protein. Of around 300,000 distinct CDR3 sequences listed, roughly a fifth are singletons. Points from the study as a whole: In two of eight donors, the top clonotype was HLA-C-restricted CMV-specific.

The V and J ends lost 6 bases and 8 bases, in that order; junction bases with no gene match: 4. This CDR3 has 13 residues. Germline V gene data show CDR1 as KGHSH and CDR2 as LQKENI. The chain recombines TRBV18 with TRBJ2-1, with 10 bases aligning to TRBD1. The sequence derives from a human donor in good health (CMV status not recorded). Some clones in this sample may be carry-over from other donors' samples. Sequenced material: cultured PBMCs, taken from culture after CMV antigen stimulation. As DNA, the CDR3 is TGTGCCAGCTCCCTGGGACAGGGGTATGAGCAGTTCTTC. Its translation is CASSLGQGYEQFF. Combining the CDR3 with reference TRBV18 and TRBJ2-1 gives the whole variable domain NAGVMQNPRHLVRRRGQEARLRCSPMKGHSHVYWYRQLPEEGLKFMVYLQKENIIDESGMPKERFSAEFPKEGPSILRIQQVVRGDSAAYFCASSLGQGYEQFFGPGTRLTVL.